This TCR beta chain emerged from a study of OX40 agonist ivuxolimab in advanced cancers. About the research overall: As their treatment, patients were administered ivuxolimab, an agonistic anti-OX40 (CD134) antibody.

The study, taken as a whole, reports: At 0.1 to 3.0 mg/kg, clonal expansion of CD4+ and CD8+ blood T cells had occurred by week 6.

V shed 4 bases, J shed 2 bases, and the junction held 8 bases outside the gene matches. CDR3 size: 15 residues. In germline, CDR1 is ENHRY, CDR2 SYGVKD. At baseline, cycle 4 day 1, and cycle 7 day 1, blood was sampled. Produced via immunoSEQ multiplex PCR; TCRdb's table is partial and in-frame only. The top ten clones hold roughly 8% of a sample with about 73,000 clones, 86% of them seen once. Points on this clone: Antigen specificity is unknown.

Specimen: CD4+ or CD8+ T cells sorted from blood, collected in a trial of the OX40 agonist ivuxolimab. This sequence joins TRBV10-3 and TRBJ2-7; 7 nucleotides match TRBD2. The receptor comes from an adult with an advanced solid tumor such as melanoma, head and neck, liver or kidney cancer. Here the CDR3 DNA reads TGTGCCATCAGTGGGGGACTATCGGGCCCCTACGAGCAGTACTTC. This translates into CAISGGLSGPYEQYF.